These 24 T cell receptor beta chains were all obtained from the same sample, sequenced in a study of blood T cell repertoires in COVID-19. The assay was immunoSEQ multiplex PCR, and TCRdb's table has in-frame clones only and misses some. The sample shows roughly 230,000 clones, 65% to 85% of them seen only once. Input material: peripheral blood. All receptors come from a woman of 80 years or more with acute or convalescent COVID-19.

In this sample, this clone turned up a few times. The CDR3 loop reads CASSEGPGPTGELFF. DNA of the CDR3: TGCGCCAGCAGTGAGGGTCCAGGGCCTACCGGGGAGCTGTTTTTT. The chain carries TRBV10-1 and TRBJ2-2, with D perhaps TRBD1 (5 bases). This CDR3 has 15 residues. Trimming pared 2 bases from V and 5 bases from J, leaving 12 bases between. Per the germline V gene, CDR1 is WNHNN and CDR2 is SYGVQD (reference sequence).

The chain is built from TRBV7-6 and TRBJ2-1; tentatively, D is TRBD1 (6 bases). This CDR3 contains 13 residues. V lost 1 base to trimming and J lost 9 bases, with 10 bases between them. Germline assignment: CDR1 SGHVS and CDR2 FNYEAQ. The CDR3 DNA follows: TGTGCCAGCAGCTTAGGAGCCAGGGGTGAGCAGTTCTTC. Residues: CASSLGARGEQFF.

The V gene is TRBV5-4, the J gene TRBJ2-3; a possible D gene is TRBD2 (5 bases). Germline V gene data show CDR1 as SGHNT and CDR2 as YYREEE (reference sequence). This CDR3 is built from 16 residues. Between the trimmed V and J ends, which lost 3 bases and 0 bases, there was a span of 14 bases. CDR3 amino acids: CASSSDYSSSTDTQYF. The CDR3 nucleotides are TGTGCCAGCAGCTCAGACTACTCCTCTAGCACAGATACGCAGTATTTT. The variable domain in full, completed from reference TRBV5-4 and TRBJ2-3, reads ETGVTQSPTHLIKTRGQQVTLRCSSQSGHNTVSWYQQALGQGPQFIFQYYREEENGRGNFPPRFSGLQFPNYSSELNVNALELDDSALYLCASSSDYSSSTDTQYFGPGTRLTVL.

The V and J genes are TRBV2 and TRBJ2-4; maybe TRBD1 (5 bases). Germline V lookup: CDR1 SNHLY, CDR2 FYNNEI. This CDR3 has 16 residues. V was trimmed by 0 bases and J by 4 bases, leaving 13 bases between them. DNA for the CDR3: TGTGCCAGCAGTGAAGCTCGTTTTCAGGGAAAAAACATTCAGTACTTC. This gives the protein CASSEARFQGKNIQYF.

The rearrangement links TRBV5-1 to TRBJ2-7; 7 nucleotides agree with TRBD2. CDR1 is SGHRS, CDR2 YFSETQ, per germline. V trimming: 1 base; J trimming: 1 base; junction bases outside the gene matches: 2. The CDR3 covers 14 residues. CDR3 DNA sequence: TGCGCCAGCAGCTTGCAGCGGGGTTCCTACGAGCAGTACTTC. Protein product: CASSLQRGSYEQYF.

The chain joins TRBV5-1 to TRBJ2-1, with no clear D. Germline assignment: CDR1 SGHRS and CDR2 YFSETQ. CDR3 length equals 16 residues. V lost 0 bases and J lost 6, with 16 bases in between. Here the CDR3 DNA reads TGCGCCAGCAGCTTGGCCGTATTTAAATCCGGCAATGAGCAGTTCTTC. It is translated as CASSLAVFKSGNEQFF. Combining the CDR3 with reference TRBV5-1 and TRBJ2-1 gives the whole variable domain KAGVTQTPRYLIKTRGQQVTLSCSPISGHRSVSWYQQTPGQGLQFLFEYFSETQRNKGNFPGRFSGRQFSNSRSEMNVSTLELGDSALYLCASSLAVFKSGNEQFFGPGTRLTVL.

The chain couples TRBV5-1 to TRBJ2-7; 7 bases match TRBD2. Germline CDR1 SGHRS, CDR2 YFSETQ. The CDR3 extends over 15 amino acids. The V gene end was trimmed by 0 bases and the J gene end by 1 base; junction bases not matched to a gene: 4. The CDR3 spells CASSLVGGGSYEQYF. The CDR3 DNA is TGCGCCAGCAGCTTGGTGGGGGGAGGGTCCTACGAGCAGTACTTC. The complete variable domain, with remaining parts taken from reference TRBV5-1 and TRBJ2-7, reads KAGVTQTPRYLIKTRGQQVTLSCSPISGHRSVSWYQQTPGQGLQFLFEYFSETQRNKGNFPGRFSGRQFSNSRSEMNVSTLELGDSALYLCASSLVGGGSYEQYFGPGTRLTVT.

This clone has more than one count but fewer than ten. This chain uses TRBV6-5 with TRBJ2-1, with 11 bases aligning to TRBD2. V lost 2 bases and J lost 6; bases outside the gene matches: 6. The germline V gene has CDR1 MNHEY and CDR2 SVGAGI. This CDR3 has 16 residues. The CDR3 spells CASSYSLAGGSNEQFF. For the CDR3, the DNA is TGTGCCAGCAGTTACAGCCTAGCGGGGGGCTCCAATGAGCAGTTCTTC.

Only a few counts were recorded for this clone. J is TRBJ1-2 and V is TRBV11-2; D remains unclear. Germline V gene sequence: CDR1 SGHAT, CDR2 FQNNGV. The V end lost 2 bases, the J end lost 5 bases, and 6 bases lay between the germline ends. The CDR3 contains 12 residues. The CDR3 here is CASSLKAYGYTF. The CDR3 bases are TGTGCCAGCAGCTTAAAAGCGTATGGCTACACCTTC.

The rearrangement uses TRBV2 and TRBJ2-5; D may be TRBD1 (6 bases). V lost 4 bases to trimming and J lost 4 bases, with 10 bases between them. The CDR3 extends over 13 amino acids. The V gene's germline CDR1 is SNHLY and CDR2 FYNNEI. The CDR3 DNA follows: TGTGCCAGCAGTGCGGACAGAAGAGAGACCCAGTACTTC. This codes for CASSADRRETQYF.

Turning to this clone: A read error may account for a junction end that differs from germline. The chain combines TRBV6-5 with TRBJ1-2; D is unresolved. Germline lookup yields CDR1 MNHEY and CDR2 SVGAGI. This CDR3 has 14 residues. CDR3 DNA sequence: TGTGCCAGCAGTGACTCGCTAGCCGGTTATGGCTACACCTTC. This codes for CASSDSLAGYGYTF.

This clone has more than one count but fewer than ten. In nucleotides, the CDR3 is TGTGCCAGCTCACCAGGCCCTGAAGCTTTCTTT. Translated, it gives CASSPGPEAFF. The genes are TRBV18 and TRBJ1-1; D gene ambiguous. The V gene lost 2 bases and the J gene lost 6 bases, with 4 bases spanning the gap. CDR1 is KGHSH and CDR2 is LQKENI in the germline V gene. There are 11 residues in the CDR3.

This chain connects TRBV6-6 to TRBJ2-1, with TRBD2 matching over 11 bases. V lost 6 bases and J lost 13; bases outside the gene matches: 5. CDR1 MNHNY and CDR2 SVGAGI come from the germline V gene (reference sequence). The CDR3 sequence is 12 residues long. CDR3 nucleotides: TGTGCCAGCAGCACCCTAGCGGGAGGACAGTTCTTC. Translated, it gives CASSTLAGGQFF.

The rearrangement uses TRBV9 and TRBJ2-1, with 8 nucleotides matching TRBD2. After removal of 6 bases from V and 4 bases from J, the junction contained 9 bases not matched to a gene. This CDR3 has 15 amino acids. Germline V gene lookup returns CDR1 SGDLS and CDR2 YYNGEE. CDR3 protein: CASNPGGGFYNEQFF. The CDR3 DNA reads TGTGCCAGCAACCCAGGCGGGGGGTTTTACAATGAGCAGTTCTTC.

CDR3 DNA: TGTGCCAGCAGCCCCGGGACAGGAGGATCCTATAATTCACCCCTCCACTTT. Its protein is CASSPGTGGSYNSPLHF. The gene calls are TRBV3-1 (or the pseudogene TRBV3-2) and TRBJ1-6, with TRBD1 identical over 8 bases. Trimming at V came to 4 bases and at J to 1 base, leaving 6 bases not matched to a gene. Germline V CDR1 and CDR2: LGHDT, YNNKEL (reference sequence). The CDR3 consists of 17 residues.

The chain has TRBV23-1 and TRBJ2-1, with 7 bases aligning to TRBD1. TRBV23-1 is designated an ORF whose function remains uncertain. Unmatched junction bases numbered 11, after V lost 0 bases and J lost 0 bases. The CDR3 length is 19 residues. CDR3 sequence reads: CASSQSKDRKPDSYNEQFF. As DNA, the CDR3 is TGCGCCAGCAGTCAATCCAAGGACAGGAAACCCGACTCCTACAATGAGCAGTTCTTC.

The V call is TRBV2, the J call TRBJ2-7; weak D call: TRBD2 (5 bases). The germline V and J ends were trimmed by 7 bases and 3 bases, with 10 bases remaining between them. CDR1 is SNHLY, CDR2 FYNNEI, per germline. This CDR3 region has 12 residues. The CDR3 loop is CASTPAGYEQYF. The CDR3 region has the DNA TGTGCCAGCACTCCTGCGGGCTACGAGCAGTACTTC.

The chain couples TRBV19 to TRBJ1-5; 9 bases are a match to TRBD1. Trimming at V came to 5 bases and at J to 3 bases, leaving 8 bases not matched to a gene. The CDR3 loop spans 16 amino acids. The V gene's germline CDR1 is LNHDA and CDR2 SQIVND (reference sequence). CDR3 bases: TGTGCCAGTAGTCCGCGGACAGGGGCGCCCAATCAGCCCCAGCATTTT. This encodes CASSPRTGAPNQPQHF.

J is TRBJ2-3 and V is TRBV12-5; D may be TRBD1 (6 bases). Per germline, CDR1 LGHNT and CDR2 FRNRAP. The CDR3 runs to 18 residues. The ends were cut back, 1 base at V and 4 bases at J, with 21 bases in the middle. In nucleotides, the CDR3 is TGTGCTAGTGGTTTGGCGAGGTTTGGGGGCCAGGTCGCAGATACGCAGTATTTT. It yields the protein CASGLARFGGQVADTQYF.

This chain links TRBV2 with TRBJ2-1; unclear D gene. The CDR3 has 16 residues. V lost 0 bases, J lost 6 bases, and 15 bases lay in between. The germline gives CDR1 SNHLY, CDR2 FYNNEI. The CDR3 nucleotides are TGTGCCAGCAGTGAAGCCGGTAGTCCCTTCCGCAATGAGCAGTTCTTC. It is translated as CASSEAGSPFRNEQFF.

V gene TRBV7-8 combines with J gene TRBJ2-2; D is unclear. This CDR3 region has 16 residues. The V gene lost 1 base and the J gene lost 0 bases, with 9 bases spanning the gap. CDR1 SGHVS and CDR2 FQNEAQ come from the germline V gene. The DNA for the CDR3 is TGTGCCAGCAGCTTAGTTGGCAGCGCGAACACCGGGGAGCTGTTTTTT. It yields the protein CASSLVGSANTGELFF. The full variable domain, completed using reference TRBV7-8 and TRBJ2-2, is GAGVSQSPRYKVAKRGQDVALRCDPISGHVSLFWYQQALGQGPEFLTYFQNEAQLDKSGLPSDRFFAERPEGSVSTLKIQRTQQEDSAVYLCASSLVGSANTGELFFGEGSRLTVL.

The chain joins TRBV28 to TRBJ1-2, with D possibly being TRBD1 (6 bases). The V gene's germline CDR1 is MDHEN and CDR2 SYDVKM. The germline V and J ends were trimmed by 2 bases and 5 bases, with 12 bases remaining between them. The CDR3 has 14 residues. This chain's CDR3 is CASSLHAQGYGYTF. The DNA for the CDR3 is TGTGCCAGCAGTTTACACGCCCAGGGGTATGGCTACACCTTC.

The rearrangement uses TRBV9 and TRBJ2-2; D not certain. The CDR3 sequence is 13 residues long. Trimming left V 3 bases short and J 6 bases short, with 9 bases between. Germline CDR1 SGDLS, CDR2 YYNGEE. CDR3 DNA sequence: TGTGCCAGCAGCGCGCCTGGCTCCGGGGAGCTGTTTTTT. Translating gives CASSAPGSGELFF.

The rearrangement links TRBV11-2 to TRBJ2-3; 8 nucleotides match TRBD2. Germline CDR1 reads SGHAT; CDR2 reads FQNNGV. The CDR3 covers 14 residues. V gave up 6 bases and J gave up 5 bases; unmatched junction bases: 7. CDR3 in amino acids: CASRTAGAEDTQYF. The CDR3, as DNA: TGTGCCAGCAGAACAGCGGGAGCCGAAGATACGCAGTATTTT.